The present T cell receptor (beta chain) was sequenced within a study of T cells in localized non-small cell lung cancer. On this clone: Its matching antigen is unknown.

The repertoire was sequenced with immunoSEQ multiplex PCR; TCRdb's copy has only in-frame clones and lacks some. The sample includes about 92,000 clones, roughly 90% seen only once; the top ten take 4.1%. Study-wide results and limits: Paired adjacent lung recovered a median roughly 56 of the top 100 tumor clones.

The ends were cut back, 3 bases at V and 1 base at J, with 15 bases in the middle. The CDR3 runs 15 residues. CDR1 SQVTM and CDR2 ANQGSEA come from the germline V gene. The sample was PBMCs, taken before any cancer treatment. The sequence came from a woman aged 40 to 75 with stage II squamous cell lung carcinoma. The chain combines TRBV29-1 with TRBJ1-1, with D maybe TRBD1 (6 bases). The CDR3: CSVDLGAGGNTEAFF. In DNA, the CDR3 is TGCAGCGTTGATTTGGGGGCGGGTGGGAACACTGAAGCTTTCTTT.